One and the same sample provided the 17 T cell receptor beta chains below, sequenced in a study of cytomegalovirus exposure and HLA in healthy donors. Assay: immunoSEQ multiplex PCR; the TCRdb copy retains only in-frame clones and omits some. The table shows 100,000 or so clones, with about 94% occurring only once. Source material: PBMCs. The receptors shown here come from a woman aged 18-29 years in good health and CMV-seronegative.

This chain connects TRBV13 to TRBJ1-4; a weak D match, TRBD1 (5 bases). Germline V gives CDR1 PRHDT, CDR2 FYEKMQ (reference sequence). This CDR3 has 15 residues. V dropped 0 bases and J dropped 4 bases, with 9 bases sitting between them. The CDR3 reads CASSLGGRYNEKLFF. Here the CDR3 DNA reads TGTGCCAGCAGCTTAGGGGGGCGTTATAATGAAAAACTGTTTTTT. Full variable domain (remainder filled in from reference TRBV13 and TRBJ1-4): AAGVIQSPRHLIKEKRETATLKCYPIPRHDTVYWYQQGPGQDPQFLISFYEKMQSDKGSIPDRFSAQQFSDYHSELNMSSLELGDSALYFCASSLGGRYNEKLFFGSGTQLSVL.

The chain links TRBV7-6 to TRBJ2-7; TRBD2 might be the D (6 bases). The CDR3 totals 12 residues. V lost 4 bases and J 6 bases, leaving 10 bases between the germline ends. Germline assignment: CDR1 SGHVS and CDR2 FNYEAQ. The CDR3 DNA reads TGTGCCAGCAGCTCAACCGGGGGCGAGCAGTACTTC. Translating gives CASSSTGGEQYF.

Worth noting for this clone: Additional DNA sequences in this sample encode the identical CDR3. The chain links TRBV19 to TRBJ2-7; no clear D. V lost 1 base, J lost 4 bases, and 5 bases lay in between. The CDR3 contains 12 residues. Germline CDR1 LNHDA, CDR2 SQIVND (reference sequence). The CDR3 sequence: CASSIGAYEQYF. DNA for the CDR3: TGTGCCAGTAGTATAGGCGCATACGAGCAGTACTTC.

This chain links TRBV27 with TRBJ1-1, with D hard to call. Germline V gene data show CDR1 as MNHEY and CDR2 as SMNVEV (reference sequence). This CDR3 has 13 residues. Between the trimmed V and J ends, which lost 7 bases and 3 bases, there was a span of 12 bases. CDR3 nucleotides: TGTGCCAGCAACTATGGCCGGGACACTGAAGCTTTCTTT. The encoded protein is CASNYGRDTEAFF.

V usage is TRBV30 and J usage is TRBJ2-3; D may be TRBD1 (6 bases). Trimming cost V 0 bases and J 0 bases, with 13 bases left between them. The germline V gene encodes CDR1 GTSNPN and CDR2 SVGIG (reference sequence). The CDR3 totals 16 residues. Here the CDR3 DNA reads TGTGCCTGGAGTGTCCCGGGACAAACTAGCACAGATACGCAGTATTTT. Encoded protein: CAWSVPGQTSTDTQYF.

The chain couples TRBV27 to TRBJ1-2, with 12 positions matching TRBD1. Looked up from germline, CDR1 is MNHEY and CDR2 is SMNVEV (reference sequence). The CDR3 is made up of 14 amino acids. With V trimmed by 8 bases and J by 7 bases, 8 bases remained unmatched. CDR3 nucleotides: TGTGCCAGCTCCCCGGGACAGGGGGCTCGTGGCTACACCTTC. Protein sequence: CASSPGQGARGYTF.

This rearrangement joins TRBV6-1 to TRBJ2-7; 11 bases are shared with TRBD1. V shed 7 bases and J 3 bases; nucleotides not matched to a gene: 2. Germline CDR1 MNHNS, CDR2 SASEGT. This CDR3 comprises 13 residues. The CDR3 nucleotides are TGTGCCAGCACCGGGACAGGGGGCTACGAGCAGTACTTC. Amino acids: CASTGTGGYEQYF.

This chain connects TRBV9 to TRBJ2-7; the D gene is possibly TRBD2 (5 bases). This CDR3 comprises 13 residues. Germline CDR1 reads SGDLS; CDR2 reads YYNGEE. Trimming stripped 0 bases from V and 9 bases from J, with 13 bases between. The CDR3 sequence is CASSVEAAGVQYF. The CDR3 nucleotides are TGTGCCAGCAGCGTAGAAGCTGCGGGCGTGCAGTACTTC.

The chain links TRBV4-1 to TRBJ1-1; D is ambiguous. V lost 0 bases and J lost 4, with 12 bases in between. This CDR3 is built from 15 residues. Germline V lookup: CDR1 MGHRA, CDR2 YSYEKL. This CDR3 reads CASSQDSGYFTEAFF. CDR3 DNA sequence: TGCGCCAGCAGCCAAGATTCGGGGTATTTCACTGAAGCTTTCTTT.

A single count supports this clone. This chain links TRBV2 with TRBJ2-7; 8 nucleotides agree with TRBD2. The CDR3 runs to 15 residues. V gave up 6 bases and J gave up 4 bases; unmatched junction bases: 11. Germline V gene sequence: CDR1 SNHLY, CDR2 FYNNEI. The chain's CDR3 is CASRSAVSGVYEQYF. In nucleotides, the CDR3 is TGTGCCAGCAGATCTGCGGTTAGCGGGGTATACGAGCAGTACTTC.

This chain uses TRBV6-1 with TRBJ2-1; D may be TRBD2 (5 bases). This CDR3 contains 16 residues. Germline-derived CDR1 and CDR2 are MNHNS and SASEGT. V was cut by 2 bases and J by 2 bases, with 13 bases left in between. Here the CDR3 reads CASSERSVATYNEQFF. The CDR3 DNA reads as TGTGCCAGCAGTGAACGGTCGGTAGCGACCTACAATGAGCAGTTCTTC.

This clone showed up just once. V is TRBV11-2 and J is TRBJ2-7; D unclear. Between the trimmed V and J ends, which lost 3 bases and 2 bases, there was a span of 5 bases. The CDR3 is 12 residues long. Germline loops: CDR1 SGHAT, CDR2 FQNNGV. The CDR3 is CASSLWPYEQYF. The CDR3, as DNA: TGTGCCAGCAGCTTGTGGCCCTACGAGCAGTACTTC.

The chain links TRBV30 to TRBJ1-4; D unresolved. Trimming removed 5 bases at V and 4 bases at J, with 11 bases between. Germline CDR1 reads GTSNPN; CDR2 reads SVGIG (reference sequence). This CDR3 has 13 residues. CDR3: CAWAIRGNEKLFF. For the CDR3, the DNA is TGTGCCTGGGCAATACGGGGTAATGAAAAACTGTTTTTT.

This clone came up a few times. CDR3 nucleotide sequence: TGTGCCAGCAGCTTGCGCGGCAGTCCCTACGAGCAGTACTTC. Protein sequence: CASSLRGSPYEQYF. V usage is TRBV5-5 and J usage is TRBJ2-7; D not resolved. Between the trimmed V and J ends, which lost 1 base and 2 bases, there was a span of 10 bases. CDR1 and CDR2 from the germline V gene are SGHKS and YYEKEE (reference sequence). The CDR3 covers 14 residues.

The chain carries TRBV13 and TRBJ1-2, with 7 bases identical to TRBD1. This CDR3 is 15 amino acids long. CDR1 is PRHDT and CDR2 is FYEKMQ in the germline V gene (reference sequence). Losses at the gene ends were 4 bases for V and 6 bases for J; bases not matched to a gene: 11. In DNA form, the CDR3 reads TGTGCCAGCAGCTCGGCGACAGGGAAGGTAGATGGCTACACCTTC. Protein product: CASSSATGKVDGYTF.

The chain couples TRBV6-1 to TRBJ2-7, with 12 nucleotides matching TRBD2. CDR1 MNHNS and CDR2 SASEGT come from the germline V gene. The V segment lost 6 bases and the J segment 5 bases; nucleotides outside the gene matches: 2. The CDR3 has 13 amino acids. The CDR3 is CASRTSGSHEQYF. Here the CDR3 DNA reads TGTGCCAGCAGGACTAGCGGGAGCCACGAGCAGTACTTC.

The chain has TRBV7-2 and TRBJ1-3, with D hard to call. Germline CDR1 and CDR2: SGHTA and FQGNSA. This CDR3 comprises 13 residues. Trimming left V 4 bases short and J 0 bases short, with 4 bases between. CDR3 sequence (DNA): TGTGCCAGCAGCTCGAGCTCTGGAAACACCATATATTTT. This translates into CASSSSSGNTIYF. The full variable domain, rest sourced from reference TRBV7-2 and TRBJ1-3, is GAGVSQSPSNKVTEKGKDVELRCDPISGHTALYWYRQSLGQGLEFLIYFQGNSAPDKSGLPSDRFSAERTGGSVSTLTIQRTQQEDSAVYLCASSSSSGNTIYFGEGSWLTVV.